This T cell receptor beta chain was captured in a study of blood T cell repertoires in COVID-19. Study-wide context: Sites in the United States, Italy and Spain provided acute and convalescent COVID-19 samples. PBMCs, B-cell-depleted T cells, or T cells provided the cDNA or gDNA that made up the material.

This clone showed up just a few times. Study processing details: By means of reference gene primer amplification, nucleated cell counts were estimated. Here immunoSEQ multiplex PCR was the method, and the copy in TCRdb shows in-frame clones only, minus some. That table is the source of V, J and clone size, and D and trimming were worked out from the DNA. The table includes a few hundred thousand clones, around 85% detected once. J was trimmed by 8 bases and V by 6 bases; bases with no gene match: 8. The CDR3 contains 13 residues. Germline assignment: CDR1 MNHEY and CDR2 SMNVEV (reference sequence). The TCR originated in a woman younger than 35 with acute or convalescent COVID-19. Sample: peripheral blood. The chain combines TRBV27 with TRBJ1-2, with 8 bases matching TRBD1. The CDR3, as DNA: TGTGCCAGCAGACCAGGGGGCTCGGGGGGCTACACCTTC. The encoded protein is CASRPGGSGGYTF.